This T cell receptor (beta chain) was captured in a study of glioma-infiltrating T cells. General study findings and limits: Tissue and blood shared very few CDR3 sequences.

Amplification of TCR alpha and beta CDR3 regions from RNA used iRepertoire nested multiplex PCR. TCRdb redid the calling of the multiplex PCR reads with MiXCR, one entry per CDR3 protein. The sample holds 93,000 or so distinct CDR3 sequences, about 30% seen once. A single count supports this clonotype. What it recognizes is unknown. The sequencing sample was made of glioma tissue, nonneoplastic brain tissue, or PBMCs (not recorded which). This TCR derives from a human donor with low-grade glioma or glioblastoma, undergoing nonglioma brain surgery, or in good health (not recorded which).

CDR3 residues: CASSLVGTNYGYTF. CDR3 in DNA: TGTGCCAGCAGCTTGGTTGGTACTAACTATGGCTACACCTTC. This chain links TRBV5-4 with TRBJ1-2, with unresolved D. The V end lost 0 bases, the J end lost 0 bases, and 6 bases lay between the germline ends. The CDR3 totals 14 residues. CDR1 and CDR2 from the germline V gene are SGHNT and YYREEE (reference sequence).